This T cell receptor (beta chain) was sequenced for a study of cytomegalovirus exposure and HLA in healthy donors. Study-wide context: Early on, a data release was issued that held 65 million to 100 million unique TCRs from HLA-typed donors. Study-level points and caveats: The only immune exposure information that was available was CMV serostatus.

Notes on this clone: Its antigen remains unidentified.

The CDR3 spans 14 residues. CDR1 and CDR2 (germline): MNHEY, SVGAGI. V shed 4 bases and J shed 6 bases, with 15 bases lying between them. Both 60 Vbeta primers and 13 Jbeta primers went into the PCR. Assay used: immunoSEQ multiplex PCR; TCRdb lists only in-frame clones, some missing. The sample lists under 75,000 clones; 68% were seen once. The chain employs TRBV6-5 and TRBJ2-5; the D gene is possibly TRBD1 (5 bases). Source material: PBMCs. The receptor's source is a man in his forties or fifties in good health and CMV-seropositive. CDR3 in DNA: TGTGCCAGCAGTTCCGTCAGACCAGGGCAGACCCAGTACTTC. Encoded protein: CASSSVRPGQTQYF.